This record looks at one T cell receptor beta chain sequence and its context. Its target is not known. The record originates from a study of beta chain features in type 1 diabetes. Study-wide background: Across every sample, approximately 110,000,000 sorted cells were examined in total. Study-level results: Moderate but significant shortening of TCRB CDR3s was recorded in all four CD4+ subsets from Type 1 diabetes patients. Patients showed naive, central memory and Treg TCRB repertoires that appeared more similar than those of healthy donors.

The CDR3 is made up of 15 amino acids. The V segment lost 4 bases and the J segment 4 bases; nucleotides outside the gene matches: 8. Germline values: CDR1 SNHLY, CDR2 FYNNEI. Investigators reverse transcribed all isolated RNA, so they sequenced expressed TCRB transcripts. Data came from immunoSEQ multiplex PCR; TCRdb stores just in-frame clones and leaves some out. The data contain under 300,000 clones, 25% to 35% of them singletons. Specimen: central memory CD4+ T cells from blood. The gene calls are TRBV2 and TRBJ1-1; 8 bases are shared with TRBD1. The sequence came from a man aged 30 to 39 in good health. CDR3 DNA: TGTGCCAGCAGTGGGACAGGGATCAGGGGCACTGAAGCTTTCTTT. Amino acid sequence: CASSGTGIRGTEAFF.